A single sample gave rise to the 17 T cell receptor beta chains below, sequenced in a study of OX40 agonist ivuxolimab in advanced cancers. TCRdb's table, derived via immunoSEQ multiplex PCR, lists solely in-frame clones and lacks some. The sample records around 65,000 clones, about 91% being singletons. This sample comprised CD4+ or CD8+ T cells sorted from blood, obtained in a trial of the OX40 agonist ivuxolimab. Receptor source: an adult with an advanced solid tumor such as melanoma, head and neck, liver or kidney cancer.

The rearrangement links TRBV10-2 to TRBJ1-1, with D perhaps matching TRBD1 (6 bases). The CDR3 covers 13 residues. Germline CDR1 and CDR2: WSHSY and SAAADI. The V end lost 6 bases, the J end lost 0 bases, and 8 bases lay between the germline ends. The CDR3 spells CASRTGLNTEAFF. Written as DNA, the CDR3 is TGCGCCAGCAGAACAGGGTTGAACACTGAAGCTTTCTTT.

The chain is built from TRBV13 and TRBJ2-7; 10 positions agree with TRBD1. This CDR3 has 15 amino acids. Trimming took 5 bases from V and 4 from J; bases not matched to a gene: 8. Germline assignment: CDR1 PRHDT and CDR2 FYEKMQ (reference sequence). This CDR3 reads CASSTPGTGVYEQYF. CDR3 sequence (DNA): TGTGCCAGCAGCACCCCCGGGACAGGGGTTTACGAGCAGTACTTC.

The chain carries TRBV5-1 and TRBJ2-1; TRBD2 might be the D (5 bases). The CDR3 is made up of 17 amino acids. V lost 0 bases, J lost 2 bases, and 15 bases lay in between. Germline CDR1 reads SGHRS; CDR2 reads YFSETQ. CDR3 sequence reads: CASSLEATAAAYNEQFF. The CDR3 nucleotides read TGCGCCAGCAGCTTGGAAGCCACAGCGGCTGCCTACAATGAGCAGTTCTTC.

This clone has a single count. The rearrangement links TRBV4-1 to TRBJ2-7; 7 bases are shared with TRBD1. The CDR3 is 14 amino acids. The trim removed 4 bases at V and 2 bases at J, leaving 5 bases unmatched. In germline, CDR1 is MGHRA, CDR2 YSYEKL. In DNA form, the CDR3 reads TGCGCCAGCAGCCCTGGGCAGGGGGCCTACGAGCAGTACTTC. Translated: CASSPGQGAYEQYF.

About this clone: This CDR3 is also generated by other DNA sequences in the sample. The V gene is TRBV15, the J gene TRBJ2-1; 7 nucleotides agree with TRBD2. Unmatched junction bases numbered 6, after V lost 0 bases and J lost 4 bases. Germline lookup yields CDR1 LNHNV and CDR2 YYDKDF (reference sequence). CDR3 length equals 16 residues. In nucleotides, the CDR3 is TGTGCCACCAGCAGAGACGGCGGGAGCAGGTACAATGAGCAGTTCTTC. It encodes CATSRDGGSRYNEQFF. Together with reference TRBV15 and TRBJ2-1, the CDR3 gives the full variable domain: DAMVIQNPRYQVTQFGKPVTLSCSQTLNHNVMYWYQQKSSQAPKLLFHYYDKDFNNEADTPDNFQSRRPNTSFCFLDIRSPGLGDTAMYLCATSRDGGSRYNEQFFGPGTRLTVL.

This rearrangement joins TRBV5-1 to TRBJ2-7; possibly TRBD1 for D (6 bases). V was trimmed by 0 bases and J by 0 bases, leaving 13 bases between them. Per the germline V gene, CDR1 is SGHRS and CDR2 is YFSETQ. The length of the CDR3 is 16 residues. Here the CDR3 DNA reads TGCGCCAGCAGCTTGGGATACAGGGAGTCCTCCTACGAGCAGTACTTC. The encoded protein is CASSLGYRESSYEQYF.

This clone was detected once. In DNA, the CDR3 is TGTGCCAGCAGCTTCCGGAAGAGCTCCTACAATGAGCAGTTCTTC. Residues: CASSFRKSSYNEQFF. The V gene is TRBV7-9, the J gene TRBJ2-1; no reliable D call. The CDR3 runs to 15 residues. CDR1 and CDR2 (germline): SEHNR, FQNEAQ (reference sequence). Trimming took off 3 bases at V and 0 bases at J, with 9 bases between the two ends.

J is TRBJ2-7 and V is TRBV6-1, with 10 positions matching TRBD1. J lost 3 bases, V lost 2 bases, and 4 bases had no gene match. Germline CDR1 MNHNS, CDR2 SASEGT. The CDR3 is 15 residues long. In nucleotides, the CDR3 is TGTGCCAGCAGTGAACAGACAGGGGGCGGCTACGAGCAGTACTTC. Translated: CASSEQTGGGYEQYF.

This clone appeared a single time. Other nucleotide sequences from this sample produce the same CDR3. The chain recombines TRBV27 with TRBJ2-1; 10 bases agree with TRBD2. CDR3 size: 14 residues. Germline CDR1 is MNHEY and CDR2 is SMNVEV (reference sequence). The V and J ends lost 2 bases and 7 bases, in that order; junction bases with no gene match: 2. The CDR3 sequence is CASSLGLADNEQFF. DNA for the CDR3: TGTGCCAGCAGTTTAGGACTAGCGGATAATGAGCAGTTCTTC.

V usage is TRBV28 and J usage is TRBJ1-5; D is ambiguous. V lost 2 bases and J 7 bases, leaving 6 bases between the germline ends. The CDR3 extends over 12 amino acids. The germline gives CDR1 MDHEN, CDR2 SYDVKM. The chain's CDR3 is CASSLGWQPQHF. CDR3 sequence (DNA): TGTGCCAGCAGTTTAGGGTGGCAGCCCCAGCATTTT. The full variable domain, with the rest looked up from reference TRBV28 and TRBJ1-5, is DVKVTQSSRYLVKRTGEKVFLECVQDMDHENMFWYRQDPGLGLRLIYFSYDVKMKEKGDIPEGYSVSREKKERFSLILESASTNQTSMYLCASSLGWQPQHFGDGTRLSIL.

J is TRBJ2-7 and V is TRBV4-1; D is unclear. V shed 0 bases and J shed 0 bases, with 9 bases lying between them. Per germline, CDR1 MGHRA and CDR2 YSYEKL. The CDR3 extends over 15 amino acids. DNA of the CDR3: TGCGCCAGCAGCCAAGAAGCAAGGGTCTCCTACGAGCAGTACTTC. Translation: CASSQEARVSYEQYF.

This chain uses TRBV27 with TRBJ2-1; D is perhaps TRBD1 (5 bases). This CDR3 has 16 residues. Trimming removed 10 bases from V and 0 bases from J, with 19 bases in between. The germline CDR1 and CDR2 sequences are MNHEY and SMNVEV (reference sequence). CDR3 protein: CATTLVGQGSYNEQFF. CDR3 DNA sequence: TGTGCCACCACACTTGTGGGGCAGGGCTCCTACAATGAGCAGTTCTTC.

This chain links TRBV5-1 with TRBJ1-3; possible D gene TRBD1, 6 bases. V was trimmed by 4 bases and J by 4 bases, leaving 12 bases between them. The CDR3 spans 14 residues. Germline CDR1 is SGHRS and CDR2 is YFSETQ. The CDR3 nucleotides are TGCGCCAGCAGCCCGACAGGCTGGGGAAACACCATATATTTT. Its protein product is CASSPTGWGNTIYF.

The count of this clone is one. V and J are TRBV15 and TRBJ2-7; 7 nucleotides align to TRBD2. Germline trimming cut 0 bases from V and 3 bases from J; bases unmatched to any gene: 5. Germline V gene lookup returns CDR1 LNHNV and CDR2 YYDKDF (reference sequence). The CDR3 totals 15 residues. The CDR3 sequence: CATSRELAALYEQYF. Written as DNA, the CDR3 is TGTGCCACCAGCAGAGAGCTAGCGGCCCTCTACGAGCAGTACTTC.

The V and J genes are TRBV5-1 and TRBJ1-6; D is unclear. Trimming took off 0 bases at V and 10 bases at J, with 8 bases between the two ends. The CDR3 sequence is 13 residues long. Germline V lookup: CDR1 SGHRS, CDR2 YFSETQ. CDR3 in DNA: TGCGCCAGCAGCTTGGGGGGATTCTCACCCCTCCACTTT. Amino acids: CASSLGGFSPLHF.

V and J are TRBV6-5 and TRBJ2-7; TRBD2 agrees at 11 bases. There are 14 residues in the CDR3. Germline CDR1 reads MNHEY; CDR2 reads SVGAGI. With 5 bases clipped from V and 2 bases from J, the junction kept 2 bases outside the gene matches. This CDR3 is CASSIAGGPYEQYF. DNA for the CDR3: TGTGCCAGCAGTATAGCGGGAGGGCCCTACGAGCAGTACTTC.

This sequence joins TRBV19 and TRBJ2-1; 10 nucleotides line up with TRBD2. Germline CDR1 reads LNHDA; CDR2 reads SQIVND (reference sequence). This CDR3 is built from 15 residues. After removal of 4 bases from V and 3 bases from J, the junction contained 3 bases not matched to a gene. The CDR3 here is CASSTSGSVYNEQFF. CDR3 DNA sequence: TGTGCCAGTAGTACTAGCGGGAGTGTCTACAATGAGCAGTTCTTC.